The next 9 T cell receptor beta chains were all read from a single sample in a study of blood T cells in healthy people across ages. Using a J-beta primer mix together with a sample-barcoded 5' primer, a second PCR was run for roughly 7 to 12 cycles. TCRdb re-called the 5' RACE reads with MiXCR, one entry per CDR3 protein. The table shows around 800,000 distinct CDR3 sequences, with approximately 24% occurring only once. In addition, the sample was reused for a study of T cells of mothers and their children.

Sequenced sample: blood. The receptors stem from a boy between 10 and 17 years old in good health.

A few counts support this clonotype. A read error may account for a junction end that differs from germline. Written as DNA, the CDR3 is TGCGGTGCTAGAGCCTCTCTGCCATACAATGAGCAGTTCTTC. It is translated as CGARASLPYNEQFF. The chain recombines TRBV20-1 with TRBJ2-1; D gene uncertain. The CDR3 extends over 14 amino acids. Germline-derived CDR1 and CDR2 are DFQATT and SNEGSKA (reference sequence).

This clonotype was seen a single time. The chain carries TRBV29-1 and TRBJ2-1; TRBD2 agrees at 9 bases. V lost 4 bases and J lost 8; bases outside the gene matches: 6. Germline loops: CDR1 SQVTM, CDR2 ANQGSEA. This CDR3 region has 13 residues. CDR3 sequence: CSVGRSGSYEQFF. The CDR3 DNA is TGCAGCGTTGGGCGTAGCGGGAGTTATGAGCAGTTCTTC.

The V call is TRBV12-3 or TRBV12-4, the J call TRBJ1-2; weak D call: TRBD1 (5 bases). V lost 6 bases and J lost 7, with 12 bases in between. The length of the CDR3 is 12 residues. CDR3 region: CASSYNQGGYTF. CDR3 DNA: TGTGCCAGCAGCTATAATCAGGGTGGCTACACCTTC.

This clonotype appeared a single time. The rearrangement links TRBV6-5 to TRBJ2-1; 7 nucleotides align to TRBD1. The DNA end is more similar to TRBJ2-7, so the J call may be wrong. This CDR3 is built from 14 residues. Germline CDR1 reads MNHEY; CDR2 reads SVGAGI. The CDR3 protein is CASSSGTDTYEQYF. The DNA of the CDR3 is TGTGCCAGCAGTTCGGGGACAGATACCTACGAGCAGTACTTC.

This clonotype was detected many times. The chain joins TRBV7-3 to TRBJ2-2, with D hard to call. The CDR3 has 12 amino acids. V lost 4 bases and J 3 bases, leaving 3 bases between the germline ends. Germline CDR1 reads SGHTA; CDR2 reads FQGTGA. The CDR3: CASSSDTGELFF. The DNA for the CDR3 is TGTGCCAGCAGCTCCGACACCGGGGAGCTGTTTTTT.

This sequence joins TRBV5-1 and TRBJ2-5; no definite D call. V dropped 6 bases and J dropped 1 base, with 13 bases sitting between them. In germline, CDR1 is SGHRS, CDR2 YFSETQ. This CDR3 is 14 amino acids long. This CDR3 is CASNNENLQETQYF. CDR3 in DNA: TGCGCCAGCAACAATGAAAATCTCCAAGAGACCCAGTACTTC.

CDR3 in DNA: TGCGCCAGCAGCCCCGGAGGGGGTACATGGGAGCAGTACTTC. It specifies CASSPGGGTWEQYF. The rearrangement joins TRBV5-1 to TRBJ2-7; D tentatively fits TRBD1 or TRBD2 (6 bases each). Trimming stripped 4 bases from V and 7 bases from J, with 18 bases between. Germline V gene sequence: CDR1 SGHRS, CDR2 YFSETQ. The CDR3 sequence is 14 residues long.

This clonotype was detected ten times or more. J is TRBJ2-5 and V is TRBV28; 9 nucleotides match TRBD1. This CDR3 region has 16 residues. V shed 5 bases and J 5 bases; nucleotides not matched to a gene: 12. From germline, CDR1 is MDHEN and CDR2 SYDVKM. CDR3: CASSTPGQGEDETQYF. The CDR3 DNA follows: TGTGCCAGCAGTACCCCGGGACAGGGAGAGGACGAGACCCAGTACTTC.

The chain combines TRBV7-9 with TRBJ2-1, with D hard to call. Germline V gene data show CDR1 as SEHNR and CDR2 as FQNEAQ (reference sequence). Trimming removed 5 bases from V and 4 bases from J, with 24 bases in between. The CDR3 consists of 18 residues. CDR3 bases: TGTGCCAGCAGCCCCAGACGCGGCCAGGCACCGGTTTACAATGAGCAGTTCTTC. Encoded protein: CASSPRRGQAPVYNEQFF. The full variable domain, its missing parts supplied by reference TRBV7-9 and TRBJ2-1, is DTGVSQNPRHKITKRGQNVTFRCDPISEHNRLYWYRQTLGQGPEFLTYFQNEAQLEKSRLLSDRFSAERPKGSFSTLEIQRTEQGDSAMYLCASSPRRGQAPVYNEQFFGPGTRLTVL.